This T cell receptor beta chain was recovered during a study of breast tumors, draining lymph nodes, adjacent tissues. Whole-study results and caveats: Tumor T cell lymph node origin was a supported hypothesis, not proven.

TCRdb redid the calling of the multiplex PCR reads with MiXCR, one entry per CDR3 protein. The sample comprises around 140,000 distinct CDR3 sequences, under 25% of which are singletons, and about 2.6% rests with the top ten. This clonotype has a count of ten or more. What it recognizes is unknown. CDR1 is SGHTA, CDR2 FQGNSA, per germline. This CDR3 comprises 14 residues. V lost 1 base and J 6 bases, leaving 10 bases between the germline ends. Breast cancer patients provided tissue from their axillary draining lymph nodes. This clonotype originated in a female donor with breast cancer. Some clones in this sample may be carry-over from other donors' samples. Sequenced input: axillary lymph node tissue. This sequence joins TRBV7-2 and TRBJ2-1, with a weak D call TRBD2 (5 bases). The CDR3 sequence is CASSLVSLANEQFF. CDR3 DNA sequence: TGTGCCAGCAGCTTAGTGTCGCTAGCCAATGAGCAGTTCTTC.